Below are 29 T cell receptor beta chains sequenced from a single sample in a study of blood T cell repertoires in COVID-19. Assay: immunoSEQ multiplex PCR; the TCRdb copy retains only in-frame clones and omits some. The sample has around 300,000 clones, 86% seen once; the top ten hold 3%. The source material was peripheral blood. The receptors come from a woman in her 30s with active or convalescent COVID-19.

V gene TRBV3-1 (or the pseudogene TRBV3-2) combines with J gene TRBJ2-7, with D possibly TRBD1 on 5 matching bases. The germline V gene encodes CDR1 LGHDT and CDR2 YNNKEL (reference sequence). V lost 0 bases, J lost 4 bases, and 10 bases lay in between. The CDR3 sequence is 14 residues long. The CDR3, as DNA: TGTGCCAGCAGCCAAGACAGGGCACCTTACGAGCAGTACTTC. This gives the protein CASSQDRAPYEQYF.

The chain employs TRBV7-2 and TRBJ2-1; D is undetermined. The CDR3 covers 13 residues. Germline lookup yields CDR1 SGHTA and CDR2 FQGNSA. With 6 bases removed from V and 7 bases from J, the gap between germline ends came to 13 bases. CDR3 amino acids: CASRSPQRNEQFF. CDR3 sequence (DNA): TGTGCCAGCAGATCTCCCCAACGGAATGAGCAGTTCTTC.

The chain recombines TRBV24-1 with TRBJ2-5, with 7 bases aligning to TRBD1. This CDR3 comprises 14 residues. The V gene end was trimmed by 0 bases and the J gene end by 4 bases; junction bases not matched to a gene: 1. The germline gives CDR1 KGHDR, CDR2 SFDVKD. Here the CDR3 DNA reads TGTGCCACCAGTGATTTGTCAGGGGGAGAGACCCAGTACTTC. Translated: CATSDLSGGETQYF.

This clone was detected a few times. The chain links TRBV27 to TRBJ1-2; perhaps TRBD1 as D (6 bases). CDR3 length: 13 residues. V was pared by 8 bases and J by 4 bases, with 14 bases between. Per the germline V gene, CDR1 is MNHEY and CDR2 is SMNVEV (reference sequence). CDR3 protein: CASGYGQSYGYTF. CDR3 sequence (DNA): TGTGCCAGCGGGTACGGACAGAGCTATGGCTACACCTTC.

The chain has TRBV15 and TRBJ1-6; 9 bases fit TRBD1. J was trimmed by 6 bases and V by 2 bases; bases with no gene match: 14. The length of the CDR3 is 19 residues. Per the germline V gene, CDR1 is LNHNV and CDR2 is YYDKDF (reference sequence). The CDR3 DNA reads TGTGCCACCAGCAGACTCACCGGGACAGGGAGGGTAATTAATTCACCCCTCCACTTT. The encoded protein is CATSRLTGTGRVINSPLHF.

This chain links TRBV5-5 with TRBJ1-4; 8 bases match TRBD1. V was pared by 0 bases and J by 7 bases, with 5 bases of the junction left unmatched. Germline lookup yields CDR1 SGHKS and CDR2 YYEKEE (reference sequence). This CDR3 contains 15 residues. CDR3 DNA sequence: TGTGCCAGCAGCTTGGCCCCAGACAGGGGTGAAAAACTGTTTTTT. Its protein is CASSLAPDRGEKLFF.

This clone was seen once. The V and J genes are TRBV7-2 and TRBJ2-5; TRBD2 is a possible D gene (6 bases). Trimming cost V 5 bases and J 2 bases, with 15 bases left between them. This CDR3 has 15 amino acids. Germline CDR1 is SGHTA and CDR2 is FQGNSA. CDR3 DNA sequence: TGTGCCAGCAGCCCCCAGGGAGGAGCACAAGAGACCCAGTACTTC. It codes for CASSPQGGAQETQYF.

The chain uses TRBV28 and TRBJ2-3; TRBD2 agrees at 8 bases. The CDR3 runs to 17 residues. J was trimmed by 4 bases and V by 10 bases; bases with no gene match: 19. Germline CDR1 is MDHEN and CDR2 is SYDVKM. CDR3 nucleotides: TGTGCCACCCTGCCCAGGGCTCAAAGCGGGGGATCAGATACGCAGTATTTT. Protein sequence: CATLPRAQSGGSDTQYF.

The V call is TRBV7-9, the J call TRBJ2-5; TRBD2 matches 11 bases. CDR3 length: 18 amino acids. CDR1 and CDR2 (germline): SEHNR, FQNEAQ (reference sequence). Germline trimming cut 5 bases from V and 2 bases from J; bases unmatched to any gene: 13. The CDR3 sequence is CASSHHPLAGGLQETQYF. For the CDR3, the DNA is TGTGCCAGCAGCCATCATCCCCTAGCGGGGGGCTTACAAGAGACCCAGTACTTC.

CDR3 DNA sequence: TGTGCCAGCAGTGAGAAGCGGGCCCCCCTCTCCTACGAGCAGTACTTC. Protein: CASSEKRAPLSYEQYF. The chain combines TRBV6-4 with TRBJ2-7; TRBD2 might be the D (6 bases). Trimming pared 3 bases from V and 0 bases from J, leaving 15 bases between. Looked up from germline, CDR1 is MRHNA and CDR2 is SNTAGT. CDR3 size: 16 residues.

V usage is TRBV6-6 and J usage is TRBJ1-6, with D possibly TRBD1 on 6 matching bases. The germline V gene encodes CDR1 MNHNY and CDR2 SVGAGI (reference sequence). CDR3 size: 14 residues. Trimming stripped 4 bases from V and 8 bases from J, with 12 bases between. CDR3 DNA: TGTGCCAGCAGTTCCGTGGACAGACATTCACCCCTCCACTTT. This sequence encodes CASSSVDRHSPLHF.

The chain couples TRBV5-1 to TRBJ1-2, with D hard to call. Germline CDR1 and CDR2: SGHRS and YFSETQ. The CDR3 totals 11 residues. With 3 bases removed from V and 7 bases from J, the gap between germline ends came to 7 bases. In nucleotides, the CDR3 is TGCGCCAGCAGCTCCTCGGGTGGCTACACCTTC. It is translated as CASSSSGGYTF.

A single count supports this clone. CDR3 region: CASKGTGVNQPQHF. For the CDR3, the DNA is TGTGCCAGCAAAGGGACAGGGGTAAATCAGCCCCAGCATTTT. The genes are TRBV2 and TRBJ1-5; 10 positions agree with TRBD1. The CDR3 runs to 14 residues. The germline V gene has CDR1 SNHLY and CDR2 FYNNEI. With V trimmed by 7 bases and J by 4 bases, 4 bases remained unmatched.

V gene TRBV18 combines with J gene TRBJ1-6; D ambiguous. Trimming took off 0 bases at V and 4 bases at J, with 4 bases between the two ends. The CDR3 is 14 amino acids. The germline CDR1 and CDR2 sequences are KGHSH and LQKENI. CDR3 sequence (DNA): TGTGCCAGCTCACCACCCAGTTATAATTCACCCCTCCACTTT. Its protein product is CASSPPSYNSPLHF.

The chain carries TRBV19 and TRBJ1-2; D remains unclear. This CDR3 has 12 amino acids. V was pared by 4 bases and J by 7 bases, with 10 bases between. Germline loops: CDR1 LNHDA, CDR2 SQIVND (reference sequence). This chain's CDR3 is CASSTLESGYTF. CDR3 in DNA: TGTGCCAGTAGTACCCTAGAATCTGGCTACACCTTC.

This chain uses TRBV28 with TRBJ2-1, with 13 positions matching TRBD2. Losses at the gene ends were 3 bases for V and 5 bases for J; bases not matched to a gene: 4. The CDR3 is made up of 16 amino acids. Germline lookup yields CDR1 MDHEN and CDR2 SYDVKM. CDR3 sequence: CASSLTSGGPNNEQFF. CDR3 DNA: TGTGCCAGCAGTTTGACTAGCGGGGGGCCTAACAATGAGCAGTTCTTC.

The V call is TRBV15, the J call TRBJ1-4; no firm D call. CDR3 length: 13 residues. Trimming removed 4 bases at V and 13 bases at J, with 16 bases between. Germline V gene sequence: CDR1 LNHNV, CDR2 YYDKDF (reference sequence). The CDR3 region has the DNA TGTGCCACCAGCAATGAGGGTAACTCGCGACTGTTTTTT. This translates into CATSNEGNSRLFF.

CDR3 protein: CAISGWPNTGELFF. CDR3 DNA: TGTGCCATCTCGGGATGGCCTAACACCGGGGAGCTGTTTTTT. The chain couples TRBV28 to TRBJ2-2; a possible D gene is TRBD2 (5 bases). The CDR3 is made up of 14 amino acids. V gave up 10 bases and J gave up 2 bases, with 14 bases separating them. Germline-derived CDR1 and CDR2 are MDHEN and SYDVKM. Combining the CDR3 with reference TRBV28 and TRBJ2-2 gives the whole variable domain DVKVTQSSRYLVKRTGEKVFLECVQDMDHENMFWYRQDPGLGLRLIYFSYDVKMKEKGDIPEGYSVSREKKERFSLILESASTNQTSMYLCAISGWPNTGELFFGEGSRLTVL.

The rearrangement joins TRBV6-5 to TRBJ2-7, with 8 bases aligning to TRBD1. CDR3 length equals 14 residues. The V segment lost 6 bases and the J segment 3 bases; nucleotides outside the gene matches: 7. Germline assignment: CDR1 MNHEY and CDR2 SVGAGI. Here the CDR3 reads CASSRDRQLYEQYF. DNA of the CDR3: TGTGCCAGCAGCCGGGACAGGCAACTCTACGAGCAGTACTTC.

V and J are TRBV30 and TRBJ1-2; weak D call: TRBD1 (6 bases). Germline values: CDR1 GTSNPN, CDR2 SVGIG (reference sequence). CDR3 length: 14 residues. The V gene lost 3 bases and the J gene lost 0 bases, with 11 bases spanning the gap. The CDR3 sequence: CAWRDSRPNYGYTF. For the CDR3, the DNA is TGTGCCTGGAGGGACAGCCGTCCTAACTATGGCTACACCTTC.

On this clone itself: Its ends do not fully match the called genes, so a read error is possible. The genes are TRBV30 and TRBJ1-6; the D gene is possibly TRBD1 (5 bases). CDR1 and CDR2 (germline): GTSNPN, SVGIG (reference sequence). The CDR3 consists of 14 residues. The CDR3 DNA reads TGTGCCTGGAGTGTCGGGGGGTATACTTCACCCCTCCACTTT. Protein: CAWSVGGYTSPLHF.

The genes are TRBV30 and TRBJ1-3; D not certain. The V and J ends lost 0 bases and 2 bases respectively, with 14 bases between them. CDR1 and CDR2 (germline): GTSNPN, SVGIG (reference sequence). The CDR3 runs 16 residues. The CDR3 DNA reads as TGTGCCTGGAGTGTCCCACGAGGTGGTGCTGGAAACACCATATATTTT. Protein sequence: CAWSVPRGGAGNTIYF.

The chain carries TRBV5-6 and TRBJ2-3, with D possibly being TRBD2 (6 bases). Germline values: CDR1 SGHDT, CDR2 YYEEEE. The ends were cut back, 0 bases at V and 8 bases at J, with 19 bases in the middle. The CDR3 spans 16 residues. For the CDR3, the DNA is TGTGCCAGCAGCTTGGCCGGGAGACACCTGAGGGGTACGCAGTATTTT. Amino acids: CASSLAGRHLRGTQYF.

The chain uses TRBV12-3 or TRBV12-4 and TRBJ2-2; D might be TRBD2 (5 bases). The CDR3 totals 11 residues. V lost 8 bases, J lost 6 bases, and 7 bases lay in between. CDR3 amino acids: CASGAAGELFF. For the CDR3, the DNA is TGTGCCAGCGGAGCGGCCGGGGAGCTGTTTTTT.

This chain uses TRBV2 with TRBJ2-3; D gene unclear. The V gene's germline CDR1 is SNHLY and CDR2 FYNNEI. The CDR3 covers 12 residues. V gave up 5 bases and J gave up 5 bases, with 8 bases separating them. For the CDR3, the DNA is TGTGCCAGCAGTTACGCTAGAGATACGCAGTATTTT. Amino acid sequence: CASSYARDTQYF. Looking up the rest from reference TRBV2 and TRBJ2-3 gives the full variable domain: EPEVTQTPSHQVTQMGQEVILRCVPISNHLYFYWYRQILGQKVEFLVSFYNNEISEKSEIFDDQFSVERPDGSNFTLKIRSTKLEDSAMYFCASSYARDTQYFGPGTRLTVL.

The table lists this clone with a few counts. The rearrangement links TRBV4-3 to TRBJ2-3; D is undetermined. Germline CDR1 reads LGHNA; CDR2 reads YSLEER. This CDR3 has 15 amino acids. V was pared by 4 bases and J by 2 bases, with 13 bases between. CDR3 region: CASSPRHASTDTQYF. In DNA form, the CDR3 reads TGCGCCAGCAGCCCCAGACACGCATCCACAGATACGCAGTATTTT.

The chain is built from TRBV6-2 or TRBV6-3 and TRBJ2-5; D call uncertain. With 6 bases removed from V and 5 bases from J, the gap between germline ends came to 19 bases. This CDR3 spans 15 amino acids. CDR1 is MNHEY, CDR2 SVGEGT, per germline. The DNA of the CDR3 is TGTGCCAGCAGCCTACCTGCTATCTTCGAGGAGACCCAGTACTTC. Protein sequence: CASSLPAIFEETQYF.

This clone was counted between two and nine times. Other DNA sequences within the sample encode an identical CDR3. This rearrangement joins TRBV7-9 to TRBJ1-4; D is possibly TRBD1 (6 bases). CDR1 and CDR2 (germline): SEHNR, FQNEAQ (reference sequence). The CDR3 consists of 15 residues. Trimming removed 1 base from V and 3 bases from J, with 9 bases in between. The CDR3 is CASSLGGQSNEKLFF. The CDR3 DNA is TGTGCCAGCAGCTTAGGTGGACAGTCTAATGAAAAACTGTTTTTT.

The CDR3 spells CASSPGTGGLRTEAFF. CDR3 DNA sequence: TGCGCCAGCAGCCCCGGGACAGGGGGCTTAAGGACTGAAGCTTTCTTT. The V gene is TRBV5-1, the J gene TRBJ1-1; 12 bases match TRBD1. CDR1 and CDR2 from the germline V gene are SGHRS and YFSETQ. The CDR3 is made up of 16 amino acids. Trimming took 4 bases from V and 5 from J; bases not matched to a gene: 9. Combining the CDR3 with reference TRBV5-1 and TRBJ1-1 gives the whole variable domain KAGVTQTPRYLIKTRGQQVTLSCSPISGHRSVSWYQQTPGQGLQFLFEYFSETQRNKGNFPGRFSGRQFSNSRSEMNVSTLELGDSALYLCASSPGTGGLRTEAFFGQGTRLTVV.